This T cell receptor (beta chain) was identified in a study of blood T cells in healthy people across ages (dated by TCRdb to the mid-2010s). A note on the overall study: In model experiments, roughly one uniquely barcoded TCR beta cDNA molecule per two T cells was captured by template switching. Using deep sequencing normalized with unique cDNA molecular identifiers, the study measured how TCR beta repertoire diversity changes with age. The study analyzed two additional independent replicas of 1 million unique cDNA reads from the same blood draw for two donors, one aged 18 to 30 and one aged 80 or older. The donors were split into four age groups: young (average around 17 years), middle-aged (39), aged (more than 55) and long-lived (roughly 86). To avoid experimental bias, donors of different ages were distributed randomly across sequencing lanes. Beyond this particular receptor, the publication reports: Since profiling was done on bulk unsorted PBMCs, naive and antigen-experienced compartments could not be conclusively compared. Compared with the aged group, more naive CD4+ T cells, fewer expanded clones and increased TCR diversity were shown by the long-lived group, suggesting age selection. Estimates of total diversity from one million sequenced T cells were regarded as lower bounds and underestimates. The percentage of naive T cells measured by flow cytometry correlated strongly with observed TCR beta diversity. As age increased, observed TCR beta diversity per million T cells dropped in a roughly linear way, and a significant reduction was already evident by age about 36. The CMV infection status of donors was not known, potentially confounding age-related changes in expanded clonotypes.

The approximately 41 donors, aged about 6 to 95 years, were systemically healthy Caucasian individuals from Russia. Approximately 10 milliliters of peripheral blood were collected from each donor into EDTA-treated Vacutainer tubes. Ficoll-Paque density-gradient centrifugation was used to isolate PBMCs, with at least 6.5 million per sample. Trizol reagent was used to extract total RNA from the PBMCs, yielding at least 6 micrograms per sample. For every donor, an aliquot of PBMCs went through flow cytometry to measure the percentages of naive CD45RAhigh/CD27high T cells. The library was built by means of 5' RACE. Instrument used: Illumina HiSeq 2500. A second PCR of roughly 6 to 11 cycles was run with a J-beta primer mix and a sample-barcoded 5' primer. Each TCR beta cDNA molecule received a unique molecular identifier from a template-switch 5' adaptor carrying 12 random nucleotides. At least 2.5 million CDR3-containing paired-end reads were obtained from each sample. First-strand cDNA synthesis was performed from all RNA using the Mint cDNA synthesis kit, with priming by a TRBC-specific oligonucleotide. Following uracil-DNA glycosylase treatment, all cDNA underwent a first 18-cycle PCR with the universal primers M1SS and BC2_uni_R. The authors' pipeline ran thus. Each sample was normalized by randomly selecting 1 million high-quality reads, each carrying a distinct molecular identifier. Reads with shared molecular identifiers were discarded instead of being binned into consensus sequences. MiTCR, set to a Q25 quality threshold and the strictest error-elimination algorithm, was used for CDR3 identification, clonotype clustering and error correction. A nonparametric unseen species model with Euler transformation was used to estimate a lower bound on total TCR beta diversity. The public reads were reanalyzed by TCRdb: fastp trimming at Q25, MiXCR alignment, in-frame beta chains only. Identical CDR3 proteins give one entry, which carries the most common genes and DNA. The authors' filters were not applied to this entry. This sample has 1.5 million to 2 million distinct CDR3 sequences in its table, and approximately 50% of those were observed once. The ten top clones hold roughly 2% of the sample.

As encoded in the germline V gene (reference sequence), CDR1 is SEHNR while CDR2 is FQNEAQ. V drops 4 bases and J drops 5 bases, leaving 11 bases in between. The CDR3 measures 13 amino acids from cysteine to phenylalanine. Only the CDR3 DNA stays, 39 bases, in frame from base 1. With respect to this clonotype: The target of this receptor is not known. Base-call qualities are not available, and no considerably larger clone is one nucleotide away.

Recombination connected TRBV7-9 to TRBJ1-2; the D gene assignment is ambiguous. This sequence originates from a woman in her 40s in good health. Sequenced input: blood. The nucleotide sequence is given as TGTGCCAGCAGCTCCTCTGAGTCTTATGGCTACACCTTC. It encodes CASSSSESYGYTF. Beyond the CDR3, the reference TRBV7-9 and TRBJ1-2 genes provide the residues; the full variable domain reads: DTGVSQNPRHKITKRGQNVTFRCDPISEHNRLYWYRQTLGQGPEFLTYFQNEAQLEKSRLLSDRFSAERPKGSFSTLEIQRTEQGDSAMYLCASSSSESYGYTFGSGTRLTVV.